This T cell receptor beta chain is drawn from a study of T cell repertoires in cytomegalovirus infection. This clonotype came up a few times. The antigen is unknown. TCRdb re-analysed the reads in MiXCR, keeping a single row per CDR3 protein. The profile shows about 830,000 distinct CDR3 sequences, about 33% of them singletons. Germline CDR1 and CDR2: SGHDN and FVKESK. V shed 5 bases and J shed 8 bases, with 18 bases lying between them. This CDR3 has 15 residues. The TCR was taken from a human donor in good health (CMV status not recorded). Some clones in this sample may be carry-over from other donors' samples. The sample was cultured CD8+ T cells from PBMCs, taken from culture after CMV antigen stimulation. The chain employs TRBV14 and TRBJ1-4; D unresolved. In DNA, the CDR3 is TGTGCCAGCAGCGGCCGCGCAGGCCTGTACGAAAAACTGTTTTTT. This encodes CASSGRAGLYEKLFF.